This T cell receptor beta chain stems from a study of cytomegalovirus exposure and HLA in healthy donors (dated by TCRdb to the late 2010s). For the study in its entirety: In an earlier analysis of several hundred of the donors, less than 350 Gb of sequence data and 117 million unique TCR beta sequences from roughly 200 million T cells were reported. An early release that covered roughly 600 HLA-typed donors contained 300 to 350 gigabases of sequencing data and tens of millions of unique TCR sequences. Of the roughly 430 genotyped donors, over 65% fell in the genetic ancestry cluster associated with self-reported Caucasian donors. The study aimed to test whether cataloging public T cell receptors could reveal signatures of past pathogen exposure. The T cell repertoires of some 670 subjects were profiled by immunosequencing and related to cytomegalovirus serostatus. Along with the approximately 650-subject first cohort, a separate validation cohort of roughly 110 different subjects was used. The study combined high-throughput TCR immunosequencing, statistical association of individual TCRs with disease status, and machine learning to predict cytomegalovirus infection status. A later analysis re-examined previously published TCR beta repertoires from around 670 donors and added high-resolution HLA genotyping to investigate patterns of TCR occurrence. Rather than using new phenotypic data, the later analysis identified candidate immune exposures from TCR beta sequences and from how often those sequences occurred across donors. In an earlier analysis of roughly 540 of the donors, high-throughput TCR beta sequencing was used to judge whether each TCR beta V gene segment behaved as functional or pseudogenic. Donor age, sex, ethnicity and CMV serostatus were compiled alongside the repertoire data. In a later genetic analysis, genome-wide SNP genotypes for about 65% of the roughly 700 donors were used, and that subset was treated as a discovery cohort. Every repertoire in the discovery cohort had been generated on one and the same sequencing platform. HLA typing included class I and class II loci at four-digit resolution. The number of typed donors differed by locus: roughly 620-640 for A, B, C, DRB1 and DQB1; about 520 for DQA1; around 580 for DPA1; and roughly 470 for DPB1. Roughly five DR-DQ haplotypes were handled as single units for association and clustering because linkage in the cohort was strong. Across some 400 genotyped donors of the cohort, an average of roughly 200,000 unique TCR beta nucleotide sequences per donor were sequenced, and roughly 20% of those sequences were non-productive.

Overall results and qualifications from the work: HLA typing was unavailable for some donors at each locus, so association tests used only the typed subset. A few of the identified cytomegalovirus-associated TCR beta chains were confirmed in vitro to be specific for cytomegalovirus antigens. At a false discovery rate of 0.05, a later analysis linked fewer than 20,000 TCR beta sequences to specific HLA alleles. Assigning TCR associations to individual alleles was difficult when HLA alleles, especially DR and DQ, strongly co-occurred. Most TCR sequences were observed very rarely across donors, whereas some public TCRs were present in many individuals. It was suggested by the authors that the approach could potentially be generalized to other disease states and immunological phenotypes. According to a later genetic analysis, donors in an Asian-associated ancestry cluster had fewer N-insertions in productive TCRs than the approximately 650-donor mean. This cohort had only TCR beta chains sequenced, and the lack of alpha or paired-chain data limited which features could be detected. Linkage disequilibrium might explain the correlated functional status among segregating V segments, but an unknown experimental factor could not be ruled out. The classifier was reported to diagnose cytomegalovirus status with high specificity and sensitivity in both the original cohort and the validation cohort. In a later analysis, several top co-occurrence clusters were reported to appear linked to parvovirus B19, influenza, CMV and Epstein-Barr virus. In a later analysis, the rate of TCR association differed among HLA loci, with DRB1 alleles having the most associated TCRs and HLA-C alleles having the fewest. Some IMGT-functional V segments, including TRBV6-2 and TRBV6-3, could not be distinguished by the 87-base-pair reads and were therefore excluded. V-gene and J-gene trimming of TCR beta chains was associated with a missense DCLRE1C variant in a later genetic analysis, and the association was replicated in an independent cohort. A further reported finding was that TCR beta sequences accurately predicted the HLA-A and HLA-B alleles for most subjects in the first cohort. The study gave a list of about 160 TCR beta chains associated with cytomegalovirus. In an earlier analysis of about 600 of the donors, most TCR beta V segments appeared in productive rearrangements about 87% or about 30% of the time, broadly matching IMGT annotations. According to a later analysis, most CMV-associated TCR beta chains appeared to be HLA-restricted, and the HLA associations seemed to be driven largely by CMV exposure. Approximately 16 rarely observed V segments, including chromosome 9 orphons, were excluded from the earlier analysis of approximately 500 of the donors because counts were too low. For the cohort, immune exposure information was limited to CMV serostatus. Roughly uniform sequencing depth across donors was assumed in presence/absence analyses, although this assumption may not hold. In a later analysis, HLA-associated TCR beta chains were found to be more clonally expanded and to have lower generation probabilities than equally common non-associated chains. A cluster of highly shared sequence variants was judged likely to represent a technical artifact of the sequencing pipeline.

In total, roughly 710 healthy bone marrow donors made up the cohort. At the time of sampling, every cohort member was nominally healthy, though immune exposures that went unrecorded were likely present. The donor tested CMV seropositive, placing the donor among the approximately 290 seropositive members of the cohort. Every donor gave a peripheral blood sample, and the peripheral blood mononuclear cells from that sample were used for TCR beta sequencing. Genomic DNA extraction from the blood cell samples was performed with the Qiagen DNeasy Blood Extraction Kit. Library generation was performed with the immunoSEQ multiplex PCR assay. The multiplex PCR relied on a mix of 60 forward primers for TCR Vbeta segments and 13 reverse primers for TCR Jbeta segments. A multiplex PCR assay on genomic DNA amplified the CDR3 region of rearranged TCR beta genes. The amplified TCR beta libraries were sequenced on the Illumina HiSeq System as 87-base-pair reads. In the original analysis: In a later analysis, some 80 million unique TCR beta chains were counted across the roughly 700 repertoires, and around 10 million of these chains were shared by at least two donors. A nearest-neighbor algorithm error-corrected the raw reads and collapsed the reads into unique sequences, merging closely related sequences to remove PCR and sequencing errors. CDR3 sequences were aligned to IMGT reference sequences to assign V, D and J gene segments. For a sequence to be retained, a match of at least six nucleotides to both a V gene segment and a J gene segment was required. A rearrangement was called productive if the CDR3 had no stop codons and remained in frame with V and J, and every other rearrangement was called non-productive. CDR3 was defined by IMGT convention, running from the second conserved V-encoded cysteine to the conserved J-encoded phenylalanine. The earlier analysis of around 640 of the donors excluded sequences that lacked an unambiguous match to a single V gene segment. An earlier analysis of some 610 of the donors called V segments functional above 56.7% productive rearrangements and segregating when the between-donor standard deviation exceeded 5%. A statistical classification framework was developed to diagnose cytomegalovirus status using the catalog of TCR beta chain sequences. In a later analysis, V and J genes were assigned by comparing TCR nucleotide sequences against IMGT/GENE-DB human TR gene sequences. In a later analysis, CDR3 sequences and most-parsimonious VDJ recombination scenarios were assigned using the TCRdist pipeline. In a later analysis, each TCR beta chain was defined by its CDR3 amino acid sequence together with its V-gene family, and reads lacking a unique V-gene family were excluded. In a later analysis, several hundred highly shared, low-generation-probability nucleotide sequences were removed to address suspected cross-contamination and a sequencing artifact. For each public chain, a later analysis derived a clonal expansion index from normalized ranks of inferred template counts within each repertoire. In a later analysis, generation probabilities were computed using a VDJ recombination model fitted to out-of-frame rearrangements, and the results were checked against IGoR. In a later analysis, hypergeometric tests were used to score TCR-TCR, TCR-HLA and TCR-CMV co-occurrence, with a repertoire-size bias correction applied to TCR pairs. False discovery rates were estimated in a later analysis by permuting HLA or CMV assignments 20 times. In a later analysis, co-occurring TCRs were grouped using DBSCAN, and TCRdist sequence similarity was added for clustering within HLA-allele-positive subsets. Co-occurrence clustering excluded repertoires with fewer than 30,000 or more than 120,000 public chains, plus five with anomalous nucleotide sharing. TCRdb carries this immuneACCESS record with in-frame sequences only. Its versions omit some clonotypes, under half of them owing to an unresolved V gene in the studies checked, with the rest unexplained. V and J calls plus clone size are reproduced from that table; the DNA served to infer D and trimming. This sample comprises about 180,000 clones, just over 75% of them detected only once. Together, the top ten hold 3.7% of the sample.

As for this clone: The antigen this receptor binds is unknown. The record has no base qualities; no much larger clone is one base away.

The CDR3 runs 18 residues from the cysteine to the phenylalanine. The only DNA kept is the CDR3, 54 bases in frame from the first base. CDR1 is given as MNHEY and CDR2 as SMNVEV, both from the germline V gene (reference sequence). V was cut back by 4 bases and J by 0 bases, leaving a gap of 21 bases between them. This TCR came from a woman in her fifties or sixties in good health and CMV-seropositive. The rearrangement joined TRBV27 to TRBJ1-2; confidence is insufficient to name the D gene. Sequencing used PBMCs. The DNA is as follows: TGTGCCAGCAGTTCAGACAAGGATGGCTTTTTACCTAACTATGGCTACACCTTC. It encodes CASSSDKDGFLPNYGYTF.